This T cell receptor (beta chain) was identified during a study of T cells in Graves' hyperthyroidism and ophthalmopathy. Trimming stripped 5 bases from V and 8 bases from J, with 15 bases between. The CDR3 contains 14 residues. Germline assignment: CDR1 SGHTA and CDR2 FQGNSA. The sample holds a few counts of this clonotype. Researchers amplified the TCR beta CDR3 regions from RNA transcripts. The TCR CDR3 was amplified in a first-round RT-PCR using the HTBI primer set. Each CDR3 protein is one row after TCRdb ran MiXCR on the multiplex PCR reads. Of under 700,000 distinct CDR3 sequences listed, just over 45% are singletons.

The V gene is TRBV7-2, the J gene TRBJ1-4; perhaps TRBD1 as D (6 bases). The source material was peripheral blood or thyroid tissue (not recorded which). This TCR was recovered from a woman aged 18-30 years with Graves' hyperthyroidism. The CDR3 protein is CASSPPNREEKLFF. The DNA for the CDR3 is TGTGCCAGCAGCCCGCCAAACAGGGAAGAAAAACTGTTTTTT.